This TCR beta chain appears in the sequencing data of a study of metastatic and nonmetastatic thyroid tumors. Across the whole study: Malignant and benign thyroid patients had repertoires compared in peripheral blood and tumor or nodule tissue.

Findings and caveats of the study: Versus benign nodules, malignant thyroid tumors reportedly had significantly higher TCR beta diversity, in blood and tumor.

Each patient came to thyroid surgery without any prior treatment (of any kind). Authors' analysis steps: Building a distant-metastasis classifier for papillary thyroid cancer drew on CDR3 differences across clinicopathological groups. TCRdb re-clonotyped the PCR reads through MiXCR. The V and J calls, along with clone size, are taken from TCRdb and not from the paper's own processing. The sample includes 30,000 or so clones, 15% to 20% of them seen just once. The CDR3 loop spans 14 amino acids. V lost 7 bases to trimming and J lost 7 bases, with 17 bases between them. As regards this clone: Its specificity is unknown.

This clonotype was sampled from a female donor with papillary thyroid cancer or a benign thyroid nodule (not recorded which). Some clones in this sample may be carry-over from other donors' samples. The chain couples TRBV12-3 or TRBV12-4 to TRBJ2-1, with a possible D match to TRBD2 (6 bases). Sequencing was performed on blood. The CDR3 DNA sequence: TGTGCCAGCATTCTACTGGGGGGAGATAATGAGCAGTTCTTC. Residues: CASILLGGDNEQFF.